This TCR beta chain was observed in a study of cytomegalovirus exposure and HLA in healthy donors. Germline assignment: CDR1 MNHEY and CDR2 SMNVEV (reference sequence). This CDR3 has 17 residues. Trimming shortened V by 3 bases and J by 0 bases, and 16 bases separated the two germline ends. Regarding the study as a whole: It was assumed in the presence/absence analyses that sequencing depth was roughly uniform across donors. HLA-A and HLA-B allele assignments for most subjects were reportedly predicted accurately using TCR beta sequences. Later on, a genetic analysis was performed. It linked a missense variant in DCLRE1C with V- and J-gene trimming of TCR beta.

Use of 60 Vbeta and 13 Jbeta primers characterized the PCR. TCRdb's table, derived via immunoSEQ multiplex PCR, lists solely in-frame clones and lacks some. Of about 180,000 clones in the sample, roughly three quarters were seen once. Of note for this clone: Its matching antigen is unknown.

Sequenced sample: PBMCs. This chain uses TRBV27 with TRBJ2-3; TRBD2 is a possible D gene (7 bases). This clonotype was sampled from a woman in her 30s in good health and CMV-seropositive. CDR3 DNA: TGTGCCAGCAGTTTTCTTCGCGGGGGCCCTAGCACAGATACGCAGTATTTT. This translates into CASSFLRGGPSTDTQYF.